These 19 T cell receptor beta chains came from one sample sequenced in a study of T cell responses to AZD1222 COVID-19 vaccine. Using immunoSEQ multiplex PCR, the repertoire was profiled, and TCRdb retains in-frame clones only, with some absent. Of roughly 80,000 clones in the sample, under 95% were seen once. Specimen: peripheral blood, collected on day 0 of AZD1222 vaccination. All receptors derive from an adult in good health.

The chain uses TRBV27 and TRBJ2-1; D unresolved. The V gene's germline CDR1 is MNHEY and CDR2 SMNVEV (reference sequence). The CDR3 totals 15 residues. V lost 4 bases, J lost 0 bases, and 10 bases lay in between. The CDR3 DNA follows: TGTGCCAGCAGTTATGACGCTATCTCCTACAATGAGCAGTTCTTC. Translated: CASSYDAISYNEQFF.

The genes are TRBV18 and TRBJ1-5; 7 nucleotides agree with TRBD1. CDR1 and CDR2 (germline): KGHSH, LQKENI. Trimming removed 6 bases from V and 4 bases from J; junction bases left unmatched: 6. The CDR3 is made up of 14 amino acids. Written as DNA, the CDR3 is TGTGCCAGCTCGGCACAGGGGAGGAATCAGCCCCAGCATTTT. Translation: CASSAQGRNQPQHF.

This rearrangement joins TRBV3-1 (or the pseudogene TRBV3-2) to TRBJ2-1, with 9 bases lining up with TRBD2. With V trimmed by 4 bases and J by 5 bases, 12 bases remained unmatched. The CDR3 totals 17 residues. Germline V CDR1 and CDR2: LGHDT, YNNKEL (reference sequence). This chain's CDR3 is CASSLRVPAGGNNEQFF. CDR3 DNA: TGTGCCAGCAGCCTTAGAGTCCCAGCGGGGGGTAACAATGAGCAGTTCTTC.

The chain is built from TRBV24-1 and TRBJ2-7; TRBD1 matches at 8 bases. Per germline, CDR1 KGHDR and CDR2 SFDVKD. The CDR3 is 14 amino acids. The J segment lost 7 bases and the V segment lost 3 bases, leaving 7 bases of the junction unmatched. The CDR3 bases are TGTGCCACCAGTGATAGGACAGGGTTGGAGGAGCAGTACTTC. Amino acid sequence: CATSDRTGLEEQYF.

Only one count was recorded for this clone. V and J are TRBV5-6 and TRBJ2-3, with TRBD1 matching 7 bases. The CDR3 runs 15 residues. Trimming removed 1 base from V and 0 bases from J; junction bases left unmatched: 2. The germline V gene encodes CDR1 SGHDT and CDR2 YYEEEE. This chain's CDR3 is CASSLRTGSTDTQYF. As DNA, the CDR3 is TGTGCCAGCAGCTTGAGGACAGGAAGCACAGATACGCAGTATTTT.

The V gene is TRBV10-3, the J gene TRBJ1-5; 11 bases line up with TRBD1. This CDR3 has 16 amino acids. Germline V CDR1 and CDR2: ENHRY, SYGVKD. V dropped 10 bases and J dropped 8; count of bases not matched to a gene: 16. The CDR3 is CASAAGQGVGREPQHF. In nucleotides, the CDR3 is TGTGCCAGCGCAGCGGGACAGGGGGTGGGAAGAGAGCCCCAGCATTTT.

The V call is TRBV3-1 (or the pseudogene TRBV3-2), the J call TRBJ1-1, with D possibly matching TRBD1 (6 bases). CDR1 is LGHDT, CDR2 YNNKEL, per germline (reference sequence). V was trimmed by 10 bases and J by 13 bases, leaving 22 bases between them. The CDR3 covers 12 residues. The CDR3 DNA reads as TGTGCCATCTCGGGGGCACAGGCGGATATTTTCTTT. Its protein is CAISGAQADIFF.

The CDR3 loop reads CASSPASRTNRRQSSYNEQFF. As DNA, the CDR3 is TGTGCCAGCAGCCCGGCCAGTAGGACTAACCGTCGACAAAGCTCCTACAATGAGCAGTTCTTC. V gene TRBV6-2 or TRBV6-3 combines with J gene TRBJ2-1, with D possibly matching TRBD2 (6 bases). V was cut by 6 bases and J by 0 bases, with 30 bases left in between. Per the germline V gene, CDR1 is MNHEY and CDR2 is SVGEGT. CDR3 size: 21 residues.

The rearrangement joins TRBV7-3 to TRBJ1-6; D is possibly TRBD1 (6 bases). V was cut by 4 bases and J by 10 bases, with 14 bases left in between. Per germline, CDR1 SGHTA and CDR2 FQGTGA. This CDR3 contains 14 residues. The CDR3 loop is CASSYPGDESPLHF. CDR3 coding DNA: TGTGCCAGCAGCTACCCAGGGGATGAATCACCCCTCCACTTT. Full variable domain (missing parts from reference TRBV7-3 and TRBJ1-6): GAGVSQTPSNKVTEKGKYVELRCDPISGHTALYWYRQSLGQGPEFLIYFQGTGAADDSGLPNDRFFAVRPEGSVSTLKIQRTERGDSAVYLCASSYPGDESPLHFGNGTRLTVT.

The genes are TRBV5-4 and TRBJ2-2; tentatively, D is TRBD1 or TRBD2 (5 bases each). V was cut by 4 bases and J by 10 bases, with 17 bases left in between. Germline lookup yields CDR1 SGHNT and CDR2 YYREEE (reference sequence). The CDR3 sequence is 14 residues long. The CDR3 DNA is TGTGCCAGCAGCCGGACAAGCCCCGGGGAGGAGCTGTTTTTT. It translates to CASSRTSPGEELFF.

The V gene is TRBV7-2, the J gene TRBJ1-4; no reliable D call. V gave up 6 bases and J gave up 4 bases, with 9 bases separating them. Germline loops: CDR1 SGHTA, CDR2 FQGNSA. The CDR3 runs to 13 residues. The CDR3 nucleotides read TGTGCCAGCAGTCCACCGAATAATGAAAAACTGTTTTTT. Translated, it gives CASSPPNNEKLFF. The entire variable domain, with the rest obtained from reference TRBV7-2 and TRBJ1-4, is as follows: GAGVSQSPSNKVTEKGKDVELRCDPISGHTALYWYRQSLGQGLEFLIYFQGNSAPDKSGLPSDRFSAERTGGSVSTLTIQRTQQEDSAVYLCASSPPNNEKLFFGSGTQLSVL.

This clone was picked up one time. J is TRBJ2-7 and V is TRBV11-2, with D uncertain. Looked up from germline, CDR1 is SGHAT and CDR2 is FQNNGV. This CDR3 comprises 12 residues. V shed 1 base and J shed 11 bases, with 12 bases lying between them. The DNA for the CDR3 is TGTGCCAGCAGCTTAGGTGTACCTCGGGAGTACTTC. Protein: CASSLGVPREYF.

The chain has TRBV10-3 and TRBJ1-3; no reliable D call. Per the germline V gene, CDR1 is ENHRY and CDR2 is SYGVKD. The CDR3 extends over 15 amino acids. The V end lost 2 bases, the J end lost 0 bases, and 8 bases lay between the germline ends. The DNA of the CDR3 is TGTGCCATCAGTGAGGGGTCCCTCTCTGGAAACACCATATATTTT. Translation gives CAISEGSLSGNTIYF.

The CDR3 nucleotides read TGTGCCAGCAGTGATGGGACAGGGAGGGTAATAGAGACCCAGTACTTC. Encoded protein: CASSDGTGRVIETQYF. V usage is TRBV2 and J usage is TRBJ2-5, with 9 bases aligning to TRBD1. CDR1 is SNHLY and CDR2 is FYNNEI in the germline V gene. This CDR3 has 16 amino acids. V trimming: 3 bases; J trimming: 4 bases; junction bases outside the gene matches: 9. The full variable domain, completed using reference TRBV2 and TRBJ2-5, is EPEVTQTPSHQVTQMGQEVILRCVPISNHLYFYWYRQILGQKVEFLVSFYNNEISEKSEIFDDQFSVERPDGSNFTLKIRSTKLEDSAMYFCASSDGTGRVIETQYFGPGTRLLVL.

V is TRBV27 and J is TRBJ2-1; 7 bases map to TRBD2. The V gene end was trimmed by 5 bases and the J gene end by 9 bases; junction bases not matched to a gene: 7. CDR3 length equals 13 residues. Germline lookup yields CDR1 MNHEY and CDR2 SMNVEV (reference sequence). CDR3 loop: CASSVTGGGEQFF. In nucleotides, the CDR3 is TGTGCCAGCAGTGTAACGGGAGGAGGTGAGCAGTTCTTC.

The chain combines TRBV29-1 with TRBJ1-1; no firm D call. The V gene lost 4 bases and the J gene lost 1 base, with 7 bases spanning the gap. Germline CDR1 is SQVTM and CDR2 is ANQGSEA. CDR3 length: 12 amino acids. The CDR3 protein is CSVGSPNTEAFF. The CDR3 coding sequence is TGCAGCGTTGGGAGCCCGAACACTGAAGCTTTCTTT.

The V and J genes are TRBV11-3 and TRBJ2-7; tentative D call: TRBD2 (6 bases). This CDR3 is built from 14 residues. The ends were cut back, 5 bases at V and 5 bases at J, with 16 bases in the middle. Germline CDR1 reads SGHNT; CDR2 reads YENEEA. CDR3 region: CASSPGRGLDEQYF. For the CDR3, the DNA is TGTGCCAGCAGCCCCGGACGGGGGTTGGACGAGCAGTACTTC.

The gene calls are TRBV7-9 and TRBJ1-4; no clear D gene. This CDR3 is 16 amino acids long. Germline assignment: CDR1 SEHNR and CDR2 FQNEAQ (reference sequence). Trimming cost V 5 bases and J 3 bases, with 16 bases left between them. The CDR3 DNA reads TGTGCCAGCAGCCCTGCCCGGGGAGCGGCTAATGAAAAACTGTTTTTT. Translation gives CASSPARGAANEKLFF.

J is TRBJ2-3 and V is TRBV19; 15 nucleotides agree with TRBD2. The CDR3 is 17 residues long. Germline V lookup: CDR1 LNHDA, CDR2 SQIVND (reference sequence). The junction had 9 bases not matched to a gene; V was cut back by 7 bases and J by 4 bases. CDR3 loop: CASTAAWTSGGADTQYF. The CDR3 DNA reads as TGTGCCAGTACTGCGGCCTGGACTAGCGGGGGGGCAGATACGCAGTATTTT.